The entry that follows covers one T cell receptor beta chain sequence. The data derive from a study of blood T cell repertoires in COVID-19. This CDR3 region has 14 residues. Sequencing was performed with immunoSEQ multiplex PCR; in TCRdb, only in-frame clones are kept and a portion is missing. Of about 180,000 clones in the sample, over 80% were seen once. Sequenced: peripheral blood. The TCR was taken from a woman between 35 and 50 years old with COVID-19, enrolled during active disease. The chain has TRBV21-1 and TRBJ2-7; the table's D call, TRBD1, was not checked against the DNA. TRBV21-1 is a known pseudogene. The CDR3 loop is CASSRDRGPYEQYF. The CDR3 DNA sequence: TGTGCCAGCAGCCGAGACAGGGGGCCCTACGAGCAGTACTTC.